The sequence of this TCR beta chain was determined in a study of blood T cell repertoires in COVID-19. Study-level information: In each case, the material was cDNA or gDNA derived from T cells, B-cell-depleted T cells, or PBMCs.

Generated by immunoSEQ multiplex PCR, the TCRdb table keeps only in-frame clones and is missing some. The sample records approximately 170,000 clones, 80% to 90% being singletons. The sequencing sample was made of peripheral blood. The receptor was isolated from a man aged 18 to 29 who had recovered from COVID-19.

The CDR3 is CASSVDWRKNYGYTF. Written as DNA, the CDR3 is TGTGCCAGTAGTGTCGATTGGAGGAAAAACTATGGCTACACCTTC. The V gene is TRBV19, the J gene TRBJ1-2; no clear D gene. Trimming took off 5 bases at V and 2 bases at J, with 15 bases between the two ends. Germline V gives CDR1 LNHDA, CDR2 SQIVND (reference sequence). The CDR3 contains 15 residues.